This TCR beta chain was profiled in a study of post-analysis software for immune sequencing data. Turning to the study itself: The courses of disease that were included comprised relapsing-remitting, secondary progressive and progressive-relapsing multiple sclerosis. Overall study findings and caveats: Patients showed TRBV5-6, TRBV5-1 and TRBV20-1 among five TRBV segments more frequent than in controls. Strong co-clustering by F measure linked samples that shared a preparation batch.

This clonotype was observed a single time. The target antigen is unknown. The junction and the germline gene differ at one end; a read error may be behind it. Each TCR beta cDNA library carried unique molecular identifiers. T cells numbering about 0.9 to 11 million gave rise to roughly 0.5 million cDNA molecules. TCRdb itself ran the PCR reads through MiXCR, one entry per CDR3 protein. The sample holds fewer than 850,000 distinct CDR3 sequences; roughly 27% are singletons and the top ten take approximately 0.55%. The germline CDR1 and CDR2 sequences are SGDLS and YYNGEE. The CDR3 is 13 residues long. Sequencing was carried out using blood. The source of this sequence is a girl between 5 and 17 years old with multiple sclerosis. V and J are TRBV9 and TRBJ2-5; D unresolved. The CDR3 coding sequence is TGTGCCAGCAGCGTTGGGTTCCAAGAGTCCCAGTACTTC. Its protein is CASSVGFQESQYF.